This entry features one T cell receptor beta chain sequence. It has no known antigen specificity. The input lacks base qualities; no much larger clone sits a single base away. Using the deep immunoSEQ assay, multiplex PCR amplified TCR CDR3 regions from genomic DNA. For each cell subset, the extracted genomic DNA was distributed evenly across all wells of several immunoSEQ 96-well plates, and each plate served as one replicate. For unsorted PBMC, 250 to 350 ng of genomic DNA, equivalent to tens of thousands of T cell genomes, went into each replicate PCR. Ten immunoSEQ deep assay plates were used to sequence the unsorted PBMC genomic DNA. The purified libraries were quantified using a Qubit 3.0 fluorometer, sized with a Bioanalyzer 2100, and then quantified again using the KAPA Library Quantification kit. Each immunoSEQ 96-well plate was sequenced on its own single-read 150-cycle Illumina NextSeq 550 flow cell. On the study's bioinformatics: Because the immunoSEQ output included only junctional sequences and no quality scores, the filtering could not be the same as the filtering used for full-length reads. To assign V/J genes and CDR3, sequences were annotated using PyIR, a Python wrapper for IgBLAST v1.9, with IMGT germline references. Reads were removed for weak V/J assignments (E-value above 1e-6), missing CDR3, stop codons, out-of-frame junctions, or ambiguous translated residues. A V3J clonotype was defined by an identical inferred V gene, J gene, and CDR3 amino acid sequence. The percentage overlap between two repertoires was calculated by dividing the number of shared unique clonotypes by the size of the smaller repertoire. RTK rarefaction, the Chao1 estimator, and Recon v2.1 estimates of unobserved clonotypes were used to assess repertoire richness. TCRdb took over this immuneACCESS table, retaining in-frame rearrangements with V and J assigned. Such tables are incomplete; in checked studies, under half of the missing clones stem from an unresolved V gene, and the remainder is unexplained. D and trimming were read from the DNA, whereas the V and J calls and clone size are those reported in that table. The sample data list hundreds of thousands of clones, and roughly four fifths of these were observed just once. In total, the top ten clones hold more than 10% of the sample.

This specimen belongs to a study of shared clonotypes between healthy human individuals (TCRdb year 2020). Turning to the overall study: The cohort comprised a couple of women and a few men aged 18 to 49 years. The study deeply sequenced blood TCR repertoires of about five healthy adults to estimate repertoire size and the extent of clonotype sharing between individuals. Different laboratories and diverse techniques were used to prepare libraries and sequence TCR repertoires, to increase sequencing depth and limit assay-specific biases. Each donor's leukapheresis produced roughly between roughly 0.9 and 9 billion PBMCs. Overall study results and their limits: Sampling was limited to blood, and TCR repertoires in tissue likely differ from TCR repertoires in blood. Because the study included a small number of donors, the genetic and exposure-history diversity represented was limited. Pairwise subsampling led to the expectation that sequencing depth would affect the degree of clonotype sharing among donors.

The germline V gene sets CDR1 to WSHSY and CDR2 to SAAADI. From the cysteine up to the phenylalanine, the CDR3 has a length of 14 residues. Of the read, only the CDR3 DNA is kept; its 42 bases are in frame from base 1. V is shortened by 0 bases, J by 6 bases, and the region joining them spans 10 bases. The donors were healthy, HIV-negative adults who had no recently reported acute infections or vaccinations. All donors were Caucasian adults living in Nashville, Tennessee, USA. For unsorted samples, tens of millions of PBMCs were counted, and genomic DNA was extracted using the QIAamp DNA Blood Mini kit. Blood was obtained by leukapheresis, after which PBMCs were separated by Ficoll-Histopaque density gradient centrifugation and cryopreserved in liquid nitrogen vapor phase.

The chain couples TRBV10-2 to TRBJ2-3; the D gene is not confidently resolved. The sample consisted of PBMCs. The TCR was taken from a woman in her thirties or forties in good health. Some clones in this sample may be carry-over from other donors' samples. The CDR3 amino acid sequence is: CASSESHAADTQYF. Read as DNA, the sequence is TGCGCCAGCAGTGAGTCGCATGCGGCGGATACGCAGTATTTT.